Listed below are T cell receptor beta chains from one sample, sequenced in a study of T cells in Graves' hyperthyroidism and ophthalmopathy. MiXCR, applied by TCRdb to the multiplex PCR reads, yields one record per CDR3 protein. The sample includes hundreds of thousands of distinct CDR3 sequences, 20% of them seen just once. What was sequenced was blood. All receptors derive from a young man with Graves' ophthalmopathy. Each CDR3 is given without its conserved first and last residue. A D gene is named only where the DNA matches it firmly. For some rows the clone size is stated as once, few or many, or as a class when expanded; others skip it.

TRBD1 | TRBV28 | many | ASSPAQGHSNQPQH
TRBD2 | TRBV20-1 | few | SGLGDHSGRETQY
- | TRBV12-3/TRBV12-4 | - | ASSYGDYNSPLH
- | TRBV14 | few | ASSQSKNNEQF
- | TRBV10-3 | few | AIRDSAGVQY
- | TRBV2 | many | ASSVAAASTDTQY
TRBD1 | TRBV3-1 | - | ASSQITGIGQGAGNTIY
- | TRBV29-1 | - | SVRRLGNEQF
- | TRBV6-1 | - | ASSPGGNRETQY
TRBD2 | TRBV29-1 | - | SVRGVPPSAGGLYNEQF
- | TRBV2 | many | ASSEGPGLRSGYT
- | TRBV7-9 | many | ASSFSPRAILTQY
TRBD2 | TRBV7-9 | - | ASSPEGGLAGYEQY
- | TRBV28 | few | ASLGQLHYEQY
- | TRBV28 | - | ASSKPTDSTTNEKLF
- | TRBV7-9 | - | ASSLNGEATEAF
TRBD2 | TRBV11-2 | many | ASSLVGGSTDTQY
- | TRBV4-1 | - | ASSRLGPNQPQH
TRBD2 | TRBV20-1 | - | SANPEGGRGNEQF
- | TRBV27 | - | ASSLIGGGAYEQY
- | TRBV10-3 | many | AISESTLQNTEAF
- | TRBV20-1 | - | SAPGGTGELF
- | TRBV12-3/TRBV12-4 | - | ASRPGTAPGELF
- | TRBV11-2 | many | ASSLADRYEQY
TRBD2 | TRBV27 | - | ASSRRLAGESEQY
- | TRBV11-2 | - | ASSLPGLAHQETQY
- | TRBV11-2 | once | ASSSTGRFETQY
TRBD2 | TRBV10-3 | - | AITPTTPTSGSGNEQF
- | TRBV4-1 | - | ASSQVSDGYHPEAF
- | TRBV12-3/TRBV12-4 | few | ASSLGVGREQY
- | TRBV6-1 | few | ASSRSRGNQPQH
- | TRBV2 | many | ASSEDKSYEQY
- | TRBV4-1 | - | ASSQPKRGVNTEAF
- | TRBV5-1 | - | ASSSRTGTTEAF
- | TRBV28 | few | ASVQRETQY
TRBD2 | TRBV18 | - | ASSSTSGDTDTQY
- | TRBV7-9 | few | ASSPLGEAF
TRBD1 | TRBV29-1 | few | SVGSAGQVYEQY
- | TRBV11-2 | many | ASSLQNALQETQY
- | TRBV7-8 | many | ASSLQLYEQY
TRBD1 | TRBV11-2 | many | ASSLDRRDRGPNSPLH
- | TRBV3-1 | few | ASSQDPGAGNGYT
TRBD1 | TRBV5-5 | few | ASSHTDRGHETQY
TRBD2 | TRBV20-1 | - | SATYYVAGGSLGTDTQY
- | TRBV29-1 | - | SVAGNYGYT
- | TRBV6-1 | - | AGSENRGNTEAF
- | TRBV4-1 | - | ASSQDASGTDTQY
- | TRBV10-3 | - | AISEYTGYEQY
TRBD1 | TRBV18 | many | ASSPWDSGYEQY
TRBD1 | TRBV15 | many | ATSSDGTGNQPQH
TRBD2 | TRBV7-2 | - | ASSFEPGLAGVDTQY
- | TRBV27 | many | ASRGIDSRNQPQH
TRBD2 | TRBV6-1 | - | ASSGAASGTYEQY
- | TRBV4-1 | - | ASSQIRGGTYEQY
- | TRBV28 | - | ASSLSQGPAALH